Listed here are 9 T cell receptor beta chains from one sample, sequenced in a study of CD8 T cells in ankylosing spondylitis. TCRdb independently ran MiXCR on the 5' RACE reads; one entry per CDR3 protein. The data contain about 160,000 distinct CDR3 sequences, roughly 18% of them singletons. Sample: blood, either unsorted or a sorted T cell fraction (not recorded which). These receptors originate from a male donor with ankylosing spondylitis or in good health (not recorded which).

This chain connects TRBV24-1 to TRBJ2-1; D is perhaps TRBD2 (6 bases). The CDR3 sequence is 12 residues long. The V gene lost 7 bases and the J gene lost 8 bases, with 11 bases spanning the gap. Germline CDR1 KGHDR, CDR2 SFDVKD. CDR3 DNA sequence: TGTGCCACCAGCCGGGAGTTGCATGAGCAGTTCTTC. The encoded protein is CATSRELHEQFF.

The table lists this clonotype with many counts. This sequence joins TRBV20-1 and TRBJ2-2; D possibly corresponds to TRBD2 (5 bases). The V gene lost 2 bases and the J gene lost 7 bases, with 14 bases spanning the gap. The germline gives CDR1 DFQATT, CDR2 SNEGSKA (reference sequence). This CDR3 has 14 residues. CDR3 amino acids: CSARSRGSHGELFF. The DNA of the CDR3 is TGCAGTGCTAGATCCCGAGGGAGTCACGGGGAGCTGTTTTTT.

In this sample, this clonotype turned up once. Since a much larger clone is just one base distant, this may be a read error. The CDR3 sequence: CTSSLSGYGYTF. The CDR3 DNA reads as TGTACCAGCAGTTTATCAGGTTATGGCTACACCTTC. The J gene is TRBJ1-2, the V gene TRBV12-3 or TRBV12-4; D is ambiguous. The CDR3 spans 12 residues.

The rearrangement joins TRBV7-9 to TRBJ2-4; TRBD2 is a possible D gene (5 bases). This CDR3 comprises 16 residues. Trimming removed 5 bases at V and 1 base at J, with 15 bases between. Looked up from germline, CDR1 is SEHNR and CDR2 is FQNEAQ (reference sequence). CDR3 in DNA: TGTGCCAGCAGCCTCGCGGGCCCTAGGGCCAAAAACATTCAGTACTTC. Protein: CASSLAGPRAKNIQYF.

This clonotype was found many times. The V and J genes are TRBV5-8 and TRBJ1-1, with D maybe TRBD1 (5 bases). With 0 bases removed from V and 0 bases from J, the gap between germline ends came to 6 bases. Looked up from germline, CDR1 is SGHTS and CDR2 is YDEGEE. CDR3 length: 14 amino acids. CDR3 amino acids: CASSLEGMNTEAFF. CDR3 nucleotide sequence: TGTGCCAGCAGCTTGGAGGGGATGAACACTGAAGCTTTCTTT.

This clonotype was observed a handful of times. The chain links TRBV24-1 to TRBJ2-2; 8 bases line up with TRBD2. After removal of 3 bases from V and 7 bases from J, the junction contained 12 bases not matched to a gene. Germline values: CDR1 KGHDR, CDR2 SFDVKD. CDR3 length equals 17 residues. CDR3 coding DNA: TGTGCCACCAGTGATCTACCGGGACTAGGGGTCGACGGGGAGCTGTTTTTT. Translating gives CATSDLPGLGVDGELFF.

The rearrangement links TRBV6-2 or TRBV6-3 to TRBJ2-1; TRBD2 matches at 12 bases. This CDR3 contains 15 residues. Germline CDR1 and CDR2: MNHEY and SVGEGT. V was clipped by 6 bases and J by 6 bases; unmatched bases: 6. The CDR3 DNA sequence: TGTGCCAGCAGATTTCAGGGACTAGCGGGCAATGAGCAGTTCTTC. It codes for CASRFQGLAGNEQFF.

Only a few counts were recorded for this clonotype. The chain is built from TRBV12-3 or TRBV12-4 and TRBJ2-7, with TRBD1 matching over 11 bases. The CDR3 consists of 14 residues. Trimming at V came to 5 bases and at J to 5 bases, leaving 5 bases not matched to a gene. In DNA, the CDR3 is TGTGCCAGCAGTACCGGACAGGGGGCACACGAGCAGTACTTC. It yields the protein CASSTGQGAHEQYF.

This clonotype was seen only a few times. The genes are TRBV12-3 or TRBV12-4 and TRBJ2-3, with 8 bases that match TRBD1. This CDR3 contains 16 residues. The trim removed 6 bases at V and 5 bases at J, leaving 13 bases unmatched. In nucleotides, the CDR3 is TGTGCCAGCAGATCCTTGAGACAGGGGTTTATAGATACGCAGTATTTT. Protein: CASRSLRQGFIDTQYF.